Listed below are T cell receptor beta chains from one sample, sequenced in a study of blood T cell repertoires in COVID-19. The assay was immunoSEQ multiplex PCR, and TCRdb's table has in-frame clones only and misses some. This repertoire shows 200,000 to 250,000 clones, roughly 80% found once; its top ten account for about a sixth. The sequenced material came from peripheral blood. Source of these receptors: an elderly woman with active or convalescent COVID-19. The CDR3 runs from the conserved cysteine through the conserved F or W. A D gene is named only where the DNA matches it firmly. Size values are once, few and many counts, or a class for expanded clones, and some rows have none.

CDR3	size	V	J	D
CASRTREGNTEAFF	-	TRBV6-5	TRBJ1-1	-
CASSSGHPYEQYF	once	TRBV6-5	TRBJ2-7	-
CSASTDRDNQPQHF	once	TRBV20-1	TRBJ1-5	TRBD1
CASSTQGQGNQPQHF	-	TRBV19	TRBJ1-5	TRBD1
CASSAYSGSPEAFF	many	TRBV9	TRBJ1-1	-
CASSLMVAALDEQFF	few	TRBV5-1	TRBJ2-1	-
CASSVNRGRSNQPQHF	-	TRBV6-1	TRBJ1-5	TRBD1
CASSSRQGVNTGELFF	-	TRBV5-6	TRBJ2-2	TRBD1
CASSLTGSDTGELFF	-	TRBV2	TRBJ2-2	-
CASTYTGELFF	-	TRBV5-1	TRBJ2-2	-
CASSLWAELNYGYTF	few	TRBV28	TRBJ1-2	-
CASSLYGGPAGANVLTF	few	TRBV27	TRBJ2-6	-
CASSQGTSGSTDTQYF	-	TRBV3-1/TRBV3-2	TRBJ2-3	TRBD2
CASSLAKGSGANVLTF	-	TRBV7-9	TRBJ2-6	-
CASSQTSSGGDTQYF	-	TRBV4-3	TRBJ2-3	-
CASSLDLGYEQYF	-	TRBV7-2	TRBJ2-7	-
CASSEVGGGLTDTQYF	-	TRBV25-1	TRBJ2-3	-
CASSKRDTPYEQYF	-	TRBV6-2/TRBV6-3	TRBJ2-7	-
CASSLGGTGRLTYEQYF	-	TRBV13	TRBJ2-7	-
CASSQSGGRGTGDYNEQFF	-	TRBV23-1	TRBJ2-1	TRBD1
CASRNRDNSNQPQHF	-	TRBV2	TRBJ1-5	-
CASSQPAGWFGYTF	-	TRBV23-1	TRBJ1-2	-
CASSNIPEYNSPLHF	-	TRBV21-1	TRBJ1-6	-
CAISERSGNHNEQFF	once	TRBV10-3	TRBJ2-1	TRBD2
CASRDRGTSPLHF	few	TRBV2	TRBJ1-6	TRBD1
CASSGNTGELFF	-	TRBV12-3/TRBV12-4	TRBJ2-2	-
CASGRGQASPLHF	-	TRBV2	TRBJ1-6	TRBD1
CASSQRDRGDNEQFF	-	TRBV3-1/TRBV3-2	TRBJ2-1	TRBD1
CASSTNADIGTGGFQPQHF	-	TRBV19	TRBJ1-5	TRBD1
CASSLGQLNTGELFF	-	TRBV7-3	TRBJ2-2	TRBD1
CASRSPGQGKGYTF	-	TRBV9	TRBJ1-2	TRBD1
CATSDSRTGAEKLFF	-	TRBV24-1	TRBJ1-4	TRBD1
CASSQGDLRDRGGYTF	-	TRBV4-1	TRBJ1-2	TRBD1
CASSLGLTNYGYTF	-	TRBV11-3	TRBJ1-2	-
CASSGPGLAGGTSYNEQFF	-	TRBV7-2	TRBJ2-1	TRBD2
CASTLYFNTEAFF	-	TRBV7-9	TRBJ1-1	-
CASSNEYRELAKNIQYF	-	TRBV21-1	TRBJ2-4	-
CASSFGTAIDF	-	TRBV6-2/TRBV6-3	TRBJ2-7	TRBD1
CASMGFKVLTGEKLFF	-	TRBV2	TRBJ1-4	-
CASSPTSGQETQYF	-	TRBV6-2/TRBV6-3	TRBJ2-5	TRBD2
CASSQKASEDTDTQYF	-	TRBV6-6	TRBJ2-3	-
CASSLFGGGGYTF	-	TRBV28	TRBJ1-2	-
CASSWNFGGAGDTQYF	-	TRBV7-2	TRBJ2-3	TRBD2
CASSQEKGLADFTDTQYF	-	TRBV4-2	TRBJ2-3	TRBD2
CASSRRGYGANVLTF	-	TRBV3-1/TRBV3-2	TRBJ2-6	-
CAISGLTSGGLSSYNEQFF	-	TRBV10-3	TRBJ2-1	TRBD2
CASSADISYEQYF	-	TRBV5-5	TRBJ2-7	-
CASSQPDRDWNYGYTF	-	TRBV4-2	TRBJ1-2	TRBD1
CSGGRGNTEAFF	-	TRBV29-1	TRBJ1-1	-
CSASPSGLAGGYEQYF	-	TRBV20-1	TRBJ2-7	TRBD2
CASSHGGAERAYEQYF	-	TRBV4-2	TRBJ2-7	-
CASRVDRGGYGYTF	-	TRBV6-6	TRBJ1-2	TRBD1
CASSLLLAGDTDTQYF	once	TRBV11-3	TRBJ2-3	TRBD2
CASSKRDRLYTGELFF	-	TRBV5-8	TRBJ2-2	TRBD1
CASSSIGGTVGNTIYF	-	TRBV28	TRBJ1-3	TRBD1
CASSDAGTRPYEQYF	-	TRBV2	TRBJ2-7	-
CASSLPQGSYNEQFF	-	TRBV5-4	TRBJ2-1	-
CASRLAGGVGQYF	-	TRBV12-3/TRBV12-4	TRBJ2-7	TRBD2
CASSRDGIRGGYTF	-	TRBV5-8	TRBJ1-2	-
CASNPTVIQETQYF	-	TRBV6-2/TRBV6-3	TRBJ2-5	-